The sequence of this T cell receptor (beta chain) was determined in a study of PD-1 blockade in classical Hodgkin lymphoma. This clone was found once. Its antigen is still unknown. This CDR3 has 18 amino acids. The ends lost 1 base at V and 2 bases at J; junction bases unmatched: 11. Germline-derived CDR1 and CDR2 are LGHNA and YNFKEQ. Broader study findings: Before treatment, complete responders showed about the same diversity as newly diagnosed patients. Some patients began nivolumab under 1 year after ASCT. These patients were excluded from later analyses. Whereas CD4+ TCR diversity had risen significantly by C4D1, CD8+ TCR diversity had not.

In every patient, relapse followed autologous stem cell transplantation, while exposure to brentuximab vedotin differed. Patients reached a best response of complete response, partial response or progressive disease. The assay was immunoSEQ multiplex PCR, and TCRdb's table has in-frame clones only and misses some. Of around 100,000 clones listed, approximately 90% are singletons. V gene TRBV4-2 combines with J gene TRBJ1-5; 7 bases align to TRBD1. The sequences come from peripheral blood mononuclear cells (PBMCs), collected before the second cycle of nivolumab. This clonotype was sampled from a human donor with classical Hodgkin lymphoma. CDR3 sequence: CASSQALGGGYGNQPQHF. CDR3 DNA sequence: TGTGCCAGCAGCCAAGCTTTAGGAGGGGGCTATGGCAATCAGCCCCAGCATTTT.